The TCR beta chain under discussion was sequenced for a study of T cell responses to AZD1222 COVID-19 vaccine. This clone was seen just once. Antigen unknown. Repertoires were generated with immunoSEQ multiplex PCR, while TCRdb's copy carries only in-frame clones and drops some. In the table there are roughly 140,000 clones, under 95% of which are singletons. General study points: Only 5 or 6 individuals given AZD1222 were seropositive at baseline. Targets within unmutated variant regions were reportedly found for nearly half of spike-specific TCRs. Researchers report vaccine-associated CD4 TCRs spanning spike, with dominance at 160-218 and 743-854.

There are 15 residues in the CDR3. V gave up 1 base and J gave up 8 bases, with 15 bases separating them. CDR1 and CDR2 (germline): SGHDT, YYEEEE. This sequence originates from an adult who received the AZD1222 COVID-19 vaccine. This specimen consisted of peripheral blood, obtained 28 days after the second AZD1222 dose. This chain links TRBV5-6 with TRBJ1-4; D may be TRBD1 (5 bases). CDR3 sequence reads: CASSLSRHSGEKLFF. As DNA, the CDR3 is TGTGCCAGCAGCTTGTCCCGGCATTCAGGGGAAAAACTGTTTTTT. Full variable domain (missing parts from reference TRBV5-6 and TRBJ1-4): DAGVTQSPTHLIKTRGQQVTLRCSPKSGHDTVSWYQQALGQGPQFIFQYYEEEERQRGNFPDRFSGHQFPNYSSELNVNALLLGDSALYLCASSLSRHSGEKLFFGSGTQLSVL.